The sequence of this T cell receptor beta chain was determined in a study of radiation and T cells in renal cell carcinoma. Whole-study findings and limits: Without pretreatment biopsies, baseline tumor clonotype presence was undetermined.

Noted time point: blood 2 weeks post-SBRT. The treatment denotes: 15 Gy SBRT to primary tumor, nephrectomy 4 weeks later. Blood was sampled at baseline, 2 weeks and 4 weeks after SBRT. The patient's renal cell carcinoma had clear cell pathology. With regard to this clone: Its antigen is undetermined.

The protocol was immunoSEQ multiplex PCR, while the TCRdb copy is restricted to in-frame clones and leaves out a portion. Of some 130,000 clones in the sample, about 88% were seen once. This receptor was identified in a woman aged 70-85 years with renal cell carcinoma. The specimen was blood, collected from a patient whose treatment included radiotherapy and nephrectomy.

The CDR3 nucleotides read TGTGCCAGCAGTCCCGGGACTAGCGGGGGCGGCGGGGAGCTGTTTTTT. This encodes CASSPGTSGGGGELFF. The chain uses TRBV5-4 and TRBJ2-2, with 14 bases that match TRBD2. CDR3 length: 16 residues. Germline lookup yields CDR1 SGHNT and CDR2 YYREEE (reference sequence). The V segment lost 5 bases and the J segment 7 bases; nucleotides outside the gene matches: 7. Filled out from reference TRBV5-4 and TRBJ2-2, the complete variable domain reads ETGVTQSPTHLIKTRGQQVTLRCSSQSGHNTVSWYQQALGQGPQFIFQYYREEENGRGNFPPRFSGLQFPNYSSELNVNALELDDSALYLCASSPGTSGGGGELFFGEGSRLTVL.